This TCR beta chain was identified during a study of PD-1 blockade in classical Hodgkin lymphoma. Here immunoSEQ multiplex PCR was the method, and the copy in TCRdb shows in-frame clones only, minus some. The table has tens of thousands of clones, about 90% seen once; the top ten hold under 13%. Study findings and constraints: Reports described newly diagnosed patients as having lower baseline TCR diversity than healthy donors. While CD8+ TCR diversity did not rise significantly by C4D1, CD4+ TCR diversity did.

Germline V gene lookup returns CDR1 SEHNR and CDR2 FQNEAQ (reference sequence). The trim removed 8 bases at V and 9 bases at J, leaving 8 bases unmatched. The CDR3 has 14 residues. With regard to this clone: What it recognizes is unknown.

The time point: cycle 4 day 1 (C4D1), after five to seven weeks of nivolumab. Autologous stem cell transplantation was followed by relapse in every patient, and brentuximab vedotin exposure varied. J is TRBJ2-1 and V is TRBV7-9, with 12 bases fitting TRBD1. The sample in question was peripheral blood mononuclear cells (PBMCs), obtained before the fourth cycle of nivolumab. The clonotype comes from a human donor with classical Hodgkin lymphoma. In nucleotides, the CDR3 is TGTGCCAGCTTATCGGGACAGGGGGCTTTTGAGCAGTTCTTC. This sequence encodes CASLSGQGAFEQFF.